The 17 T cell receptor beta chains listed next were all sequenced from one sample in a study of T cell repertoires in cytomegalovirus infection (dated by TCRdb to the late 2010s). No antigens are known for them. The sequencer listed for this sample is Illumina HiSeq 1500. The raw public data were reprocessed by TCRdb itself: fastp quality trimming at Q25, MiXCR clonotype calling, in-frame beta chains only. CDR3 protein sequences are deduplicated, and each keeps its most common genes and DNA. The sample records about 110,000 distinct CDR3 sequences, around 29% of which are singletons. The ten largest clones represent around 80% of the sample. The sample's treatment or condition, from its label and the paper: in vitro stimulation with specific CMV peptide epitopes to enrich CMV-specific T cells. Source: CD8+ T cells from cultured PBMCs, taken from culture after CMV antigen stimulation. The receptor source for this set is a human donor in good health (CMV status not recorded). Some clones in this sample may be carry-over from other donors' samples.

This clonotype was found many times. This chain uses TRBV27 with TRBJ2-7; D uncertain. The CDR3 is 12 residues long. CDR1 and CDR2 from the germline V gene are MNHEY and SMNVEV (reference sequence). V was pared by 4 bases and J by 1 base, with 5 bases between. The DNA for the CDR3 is TGTGCCAGCAGTTCCCCGTCCTACGAGCAGTACTTC. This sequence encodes CASSSPSYEQYF.

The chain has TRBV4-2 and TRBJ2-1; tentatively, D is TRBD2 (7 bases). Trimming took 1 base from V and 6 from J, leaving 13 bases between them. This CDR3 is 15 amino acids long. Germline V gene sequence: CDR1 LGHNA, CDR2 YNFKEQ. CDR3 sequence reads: CASSQVGGPVNEQFF. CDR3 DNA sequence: TGTGCCAGCAGCCAAGTCGGGGGGCCAGTCAATGAGCAGTTCTTC.

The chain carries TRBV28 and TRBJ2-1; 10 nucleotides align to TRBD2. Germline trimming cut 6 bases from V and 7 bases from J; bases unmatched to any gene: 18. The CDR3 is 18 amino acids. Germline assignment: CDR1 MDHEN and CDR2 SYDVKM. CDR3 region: CASSFLLIAGGRGNEQFF. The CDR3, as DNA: TGTGCCAGCAGCTTTTTACTAATAGCGGGGGGCCGAGGGAATGAGCAGTTCTTC.

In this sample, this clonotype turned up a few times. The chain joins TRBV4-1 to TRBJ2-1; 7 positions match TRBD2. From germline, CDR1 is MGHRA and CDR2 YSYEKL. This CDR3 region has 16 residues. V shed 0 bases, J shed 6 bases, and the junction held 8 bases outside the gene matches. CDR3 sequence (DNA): TGCGCCAGCAGCCAAGATCCAGCGGGGCCGTTCAATGAGCAGTTCTTC. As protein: CASSQDPAGPFNEQFF.

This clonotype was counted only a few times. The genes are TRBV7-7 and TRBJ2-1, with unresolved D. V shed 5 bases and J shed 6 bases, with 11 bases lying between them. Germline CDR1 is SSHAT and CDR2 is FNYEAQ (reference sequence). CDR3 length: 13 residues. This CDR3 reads CASSPRLGNEQFF. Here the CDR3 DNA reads TGTGCCAGCAGCCCCAGGCTGGGCAATGAGCAGTTCTTC.

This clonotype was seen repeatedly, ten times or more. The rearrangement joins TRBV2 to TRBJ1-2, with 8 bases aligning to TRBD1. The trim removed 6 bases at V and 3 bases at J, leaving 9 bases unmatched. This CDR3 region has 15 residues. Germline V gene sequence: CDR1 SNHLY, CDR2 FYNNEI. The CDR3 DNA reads TGTGCCAGCAGCGCCCCGGACAGGGAAGACTATGGCTACACCTTC. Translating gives CASSAPDREDYGYTF.

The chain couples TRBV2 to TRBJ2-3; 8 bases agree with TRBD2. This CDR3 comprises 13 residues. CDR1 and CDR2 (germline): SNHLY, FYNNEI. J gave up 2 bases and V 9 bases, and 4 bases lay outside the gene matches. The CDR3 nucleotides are TGTGCCAGACTAGCGGAAAACACAGATACGCAGTATTTT. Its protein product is CARLAENTDTQYF.

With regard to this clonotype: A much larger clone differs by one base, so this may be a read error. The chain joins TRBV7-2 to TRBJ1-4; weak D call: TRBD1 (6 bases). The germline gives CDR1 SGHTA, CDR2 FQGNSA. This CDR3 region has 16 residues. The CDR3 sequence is CASSSGRRGAWENLFF. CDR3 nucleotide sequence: TGTGCCAGCAGCTCCGGCCGGAGGGGGGCTTGGGAAAACCTGTTTTTT.

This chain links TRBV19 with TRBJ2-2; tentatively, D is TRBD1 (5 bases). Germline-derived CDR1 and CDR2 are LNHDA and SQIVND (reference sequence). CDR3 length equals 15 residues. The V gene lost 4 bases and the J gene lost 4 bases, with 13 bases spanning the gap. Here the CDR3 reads CASSKDNPGTGELFF. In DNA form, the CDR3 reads TGTGCCAGTAGTAAGGACAACCCGGGCACCGGGGAGCTGTTTTTT.

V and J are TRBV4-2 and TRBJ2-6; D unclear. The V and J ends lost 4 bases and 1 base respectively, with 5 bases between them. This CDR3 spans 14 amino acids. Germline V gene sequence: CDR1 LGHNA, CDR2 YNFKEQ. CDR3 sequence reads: CASSPQSGANVLTF. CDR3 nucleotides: TGTGCCAGCAGCCCCCAATCTGGGGCCAACGTCCTGACTTTC.

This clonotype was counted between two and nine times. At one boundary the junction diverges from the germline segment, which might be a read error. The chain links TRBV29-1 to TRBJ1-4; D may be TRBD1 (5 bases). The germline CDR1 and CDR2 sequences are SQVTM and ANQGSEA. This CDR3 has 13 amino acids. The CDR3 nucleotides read TGCAGCGTCGAAGGGGTAGAGGGTGAAAAACTGTTTTTT. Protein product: CSVEGVEGEKLFF.

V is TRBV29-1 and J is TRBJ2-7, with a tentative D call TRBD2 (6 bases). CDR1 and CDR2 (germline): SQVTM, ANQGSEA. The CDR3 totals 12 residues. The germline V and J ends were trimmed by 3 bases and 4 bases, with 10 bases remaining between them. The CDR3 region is CSVESGTYEQYF. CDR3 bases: TGCAGCGTTGAGTCCGGGACTTACGAGCAGTACTTC.

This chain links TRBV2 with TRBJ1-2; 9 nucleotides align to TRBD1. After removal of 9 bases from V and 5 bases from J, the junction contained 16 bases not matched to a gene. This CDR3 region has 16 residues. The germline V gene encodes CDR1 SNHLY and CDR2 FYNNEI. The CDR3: CARMTGQGASRYGYTF. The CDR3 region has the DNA TGTGCCAGGATGACGGGACAGGGAGCCTCTAGGTATGGCTACACCTTC.

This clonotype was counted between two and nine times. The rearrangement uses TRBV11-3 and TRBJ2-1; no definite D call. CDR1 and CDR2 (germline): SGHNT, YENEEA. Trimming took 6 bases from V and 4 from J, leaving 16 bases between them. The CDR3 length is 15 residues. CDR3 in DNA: TGTGCCAGCAGTCGTAGCTCAACACTATACAATGAGCAGTTCTTC. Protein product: CASSRSSTLYNEQFF.

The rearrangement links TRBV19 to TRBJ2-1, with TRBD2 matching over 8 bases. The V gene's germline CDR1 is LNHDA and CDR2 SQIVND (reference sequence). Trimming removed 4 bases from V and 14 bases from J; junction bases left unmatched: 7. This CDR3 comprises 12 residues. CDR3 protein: CASSTGAGVKFF. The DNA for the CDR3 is TGTGCCAGTAGTACGGGAGCGGGGGTGAAGTTCTTC.

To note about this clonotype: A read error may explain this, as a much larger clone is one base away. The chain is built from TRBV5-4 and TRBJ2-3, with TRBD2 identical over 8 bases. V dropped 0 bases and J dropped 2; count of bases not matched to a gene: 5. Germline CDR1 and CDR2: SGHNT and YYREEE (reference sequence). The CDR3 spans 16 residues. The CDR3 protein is CASSLAEREITDTQYF. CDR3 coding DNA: TGTGCCAGCAGCTTGGCCGAGCGGGAGATCACAGATACGCAGTATTTT.

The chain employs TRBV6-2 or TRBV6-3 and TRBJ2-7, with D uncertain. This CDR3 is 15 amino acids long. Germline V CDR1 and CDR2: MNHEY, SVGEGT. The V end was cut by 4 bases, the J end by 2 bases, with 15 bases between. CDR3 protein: CASSSILRQTYEQYF. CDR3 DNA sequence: TGTGCCAGCAGTTCCATCCTGAGGCAAACCTACGAGCAGTACTTC.